The clone carrying this TCR beta chain was picked up a small number of times. This specimen comes from a study of early T cells in non-severe SARS-CoV-2 infection. cDNA molecules, individually, were tagged with unique molecular identifiers. One entry per CDR3 protein, called by TCRdb with MiXCR from the 5' RACE reads. The table lists some 66,000 distinct CDR3 sequences, roughly 10% of them singletons. The CDR3 spans 13 residues. V dropped 0 bases and J dropped 8 bases, with 8 bases sitting between them. CDR1 and CDR2 (germline): SGHTA, FQGTGA. This sequence was found in an adult who was a healthcare worker with PCR-confirmed SARS-CoV-2 infection or an uninfected control (not recorded which). This chain links TRBV7-3 with TRBJ1-3; a weak D match, TRBD1 (5 bases). Sequencing input: whole blood. CDR3 sequence reads: CASSLTRGDTIYF. In DNA, the CDR3 is TGTGCCAGCAGCTTAACGCGGGGGGACACCATATATTTT.